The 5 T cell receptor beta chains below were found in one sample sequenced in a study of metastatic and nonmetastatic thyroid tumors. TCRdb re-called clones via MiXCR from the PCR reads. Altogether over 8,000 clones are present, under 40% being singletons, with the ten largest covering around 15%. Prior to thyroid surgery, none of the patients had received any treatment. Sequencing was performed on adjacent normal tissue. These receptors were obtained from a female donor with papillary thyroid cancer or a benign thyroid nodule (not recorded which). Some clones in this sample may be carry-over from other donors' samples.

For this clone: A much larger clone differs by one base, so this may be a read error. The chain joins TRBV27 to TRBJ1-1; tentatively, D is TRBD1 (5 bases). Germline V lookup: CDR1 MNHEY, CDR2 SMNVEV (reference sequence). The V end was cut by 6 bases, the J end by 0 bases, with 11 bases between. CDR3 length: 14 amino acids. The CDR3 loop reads CASRSGSMNTEAFF. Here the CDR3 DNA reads TGTGCCAGCAGGTCAGGGTCCATGAACACTGAAGCTTTCTTT.

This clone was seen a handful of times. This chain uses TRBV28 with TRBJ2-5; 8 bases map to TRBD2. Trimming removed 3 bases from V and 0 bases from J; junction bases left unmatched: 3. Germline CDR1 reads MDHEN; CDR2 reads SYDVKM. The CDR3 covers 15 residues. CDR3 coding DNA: TGTGCCAGCAGTTTGCAGCGGGAGTACCAAGAGACCCAGTACTTC. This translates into CASSLQREYQETQYF.

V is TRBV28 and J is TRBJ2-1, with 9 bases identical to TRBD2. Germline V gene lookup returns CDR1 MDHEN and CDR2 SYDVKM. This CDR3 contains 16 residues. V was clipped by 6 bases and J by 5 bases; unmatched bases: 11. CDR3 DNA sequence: TGTGCCAGCAGCTACCAAGCGGGAGGATTTAACAATGAGCAGTTCTTC. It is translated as CASSYQAGGFNNEQFF.

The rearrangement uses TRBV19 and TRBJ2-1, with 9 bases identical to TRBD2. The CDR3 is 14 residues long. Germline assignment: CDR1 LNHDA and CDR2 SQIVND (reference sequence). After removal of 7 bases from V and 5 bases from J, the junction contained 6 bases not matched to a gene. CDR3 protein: CASTIASGDNEQFF. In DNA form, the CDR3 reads TGTGCCAGTACCATTGCTAGCGGGGACAATGAGCAGTTCTTC. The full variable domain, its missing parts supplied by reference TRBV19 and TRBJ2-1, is DGGITQSPKYLFRKEGQNVTLSCEQNLNHDAMYWYRQDPGQGLRLIYYSQIVNDFQKGDIAEGYSVSREKKESFPLTVTSAQKNPTAFYLCASTIASGDNEQFFGPGTRLTVL.

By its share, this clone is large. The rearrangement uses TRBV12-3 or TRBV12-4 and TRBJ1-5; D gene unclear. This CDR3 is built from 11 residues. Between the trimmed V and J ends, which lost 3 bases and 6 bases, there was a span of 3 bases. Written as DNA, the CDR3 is TGTGCCAGCAGTTTGAGTCAGCCCCAGCATTTT. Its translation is CASSLSQPQHF.